This T cell receptor (beta chain) appears in the sequencing data of a study of cytotoxic CD8 clonotypes in ibrutinib-treated CLL. Study findings and constraints: There were differences in sampling times between sustained-remission and progressing patients. Clonality climbed at ibrutinib response, then dropped toward baseline at progression.

This clone has a handful of counts. What it recognizes is unknown. The sequencing depth, 1 in 200,000 to 1 in 1 million T cells, was the target. This table comes from immunoSEQ multiplex PCR, and its TCRdb copy is limited to in-frame clones, with some not included. The data hold some 29,000 clones, with 69% observed a single time. The germline V gene encodes CDR1 GTSNPN and CDR2 SVGIG (reference sequence). The CDR3 length is 13 residues. The V and J ends lost 2 bases and 5 bases respectively, with 12 bases between them. Sample: PBMCs, taken after 24 months of ibrutinib treatment. The TCR was taken from a human donor with chronic lymphocytic leukemia. This chain links TRBV30 with TRBJ1-2; D unresolved. The CDR3 DNA sequence: TGTGCCTGGAGTCTCAGCCTGACGTATGGCTACACCTTC. This translates into CAWSLSLTYGYTF.